The 13 T cell receptor beta chains presented below share a single source sample, sequenced in a study of T cell repertoires in cytomegalovirus infection. No cognate antigen is known for these TCRs. Each CDR3 protein gets one entry after TCRdb re-called the reads with MiXCR. This table has hundreds of thousands of distinct CDR3 sequences, under 55% appearing once. The starting material was cultured PBMCs, obtained from culture after CMV antigen stimulation. Receptor source: a human donor in good health (CMV status not recorded). Some clones in this sample may be carry-over from other donors' samples.

The rearrangement uses TRBV27 and TRBJ2-7, with D perhaps matching TRBD1 or TRBD2 (5 bases each). V was shortened by 5 bases and J by 3 bases, with 20 bases between the two germline ends. Germline loops: CDR1 MNHEY, CDR2 SMNVEV (reference sequence). CDR3 size: 16 residues. CDR3 bases: TGTGCCAGCAGTAGCCGATCGGGACGGATTATCTACGAGCAGTACTTC. This sequence encodes CASSSRSGRIIYEQYF.

The chain couples TRBV7-2 to TRBJ2-5; D possibly corresponds to TRBD2 (7 bases). This CDR3 spans 16 amino acids. Trimming shortened V by 1 base and J by 5 bases, and 17 bases separated the two germline ends. CDR1 is SGHTA, CDR2 FQGNSA, per germline. CDR3 in DNA: TGTGCCAGCAGCTTAGGTTGGCGGGGGCTAGGGGAGACCCAGTACTTC. Translating it yields CASSLGWRGLGETQYF.

The chain has TRBV7-2 and TRBJ2-2; 13 positions agree with TRBD2. V shed 4 bases, J shed 8 bases, and the junction held 10 bases outside the gene matches. The CDR3 is made up of 17 amino acids. Germline-derived CDR1 and CDR2 are SGHTA and FQGNSA. The CDR3 DNA is TGTGCCAGCAGCTCGGGACTAGCGGGATCAAGGACGGGGGAGCTGTTTTTT. Its protein is CASSSGLAGSRTGELFF.

This sequence joins TRBV11-2 and TRBJ2-3, with TRBD2 matching over 7 bases. Germline V gene lookup returns CDR1 SGHAT and CDR2 FQNNGV. The V gene end was trimmed by 5 bases and the J gene end by 2 bases; junction bases not matched to a gene: 4. This CDR3 has 14 residues. This chain's CDR3 is CASSPLAPTDTQYF. In DNA form, the CDR3 reads TGTGCCAGCAGCCCACTAGCGCCCACAGATACGCAGTATTTT.

This chain joins TRBV27 and TRBJ1-6, with D tentatively TRBD1 (5 bases). Trimming took off 3 bases at V and 11 bases at J, with 11 bases between the two ends. CDR3 size: 13 residues. From germline, CDR1 is MNHEY and CDR2 SMNVEV (reference sequence). The DNA for the CDR3 is TGTGCCAGCAGTTTTAGGGGTGAGGCACCCCTCCACTTT. It encodes CASSFRGEAPLHF.

The chain combines TRBV20-1 with TRBJ2-1; 9 nucleotides agree with TRBD1. The germline V gene has CDR1 DFQATT and CDR2 SNEGSKA (reference sequence). The CDR3 has 15 residues. V dropped 2 bases and J dropped 7; count of bases not matched to a gene: 9. The CDR3 region has the DNA TGCAGTGCTAGACGGCGGGACAGGGTGGGTAATGAGCAGTTCTTC. This sequence encodes CSARRRDRVGNEQFF.

This clonotype was found a few times. This sequence joins TRBV6-1 and TRBJ2-3, with 8 bases aligning to TRBD2. CDR1 and CDR2 (germline): MNHNS, SASEGT. Germline trimming cut 4 bases from V and 0 bases from J; bases unmatched to any gene: 6. This CDR3 region has 16 residues. The CDR3 reads CASSVLRGASTDTQYF. DNA for the CDR3: TGTGCCAGCAGTGTTCTGCGGGGGGCAAGCACAGATACGCAGTATTTT.

This clonotype was counted only a few times. The genes are TRBV7-2 and TRBJ1-2; 8 bases are shared with TRBD1. The CDR3 has 15 amino acids. Germline V gives CDR1 SGHTA, CDR2 FQGNSA. Trimming took 1 base from V and 5 from J; bases not matched to a gene: 6. The CDR3 region is CASSLGPGQEYGYTF. The CDR3 nucleotides are TGTGCCAGCAGCTTAGGACCGGGACAGGAGTATGGCTACACCTTC.

This chain links TRBV6-1 with TRBJ2-3; D is unresolved. This CDR3 has 14 residues. Germline V gene lookup returns CDR1 MNHNS and CDR2 SASEGT. V shed 2 bases and J shed 8 bases, with 14 bases lying between them. The CDR3 spells CASSESLVGLTQYF. The CDR3 DNA follows: TGTGCCAGCAGTGAATCTCTCGTAGGGCTTACGCAGTATTTT.

This clonotype was detected a few times. The CDR3 protein is CASSLGLAKGADTQYF. CDR3 DNA sequence: TGTGCCAGCAGCTTAGGACTAGCGAAAGGCGCCGATACGCAGTATTTT. The gene calls are TRBV7-2 and TRBJ2-3; 8 bases agree with TRBD2. The CDR3 extends over 16 amino acids. Germline values: CDR1 SGHTA, CDR2 FQGNSA. Trimming cost V 1 base and J 6 bases; bases outside gene matches: 9.

The chain employs TRBV12-3 or TRBV12-4 and TRBJ1-2; 7 positions agree with TRBD1. The trim removed 6 bases at V and 4 bases at J, leaving 8 bases unmatched. This CDR3 has 14 amino acids. For the CDR3, the DNA is TGTGCCAGCAGCCCTGGACAGGCAGGCTATGGCTACACCTTC. It translates to CASSPGQAGYGYTF.

There are many counts of this clonotype. The chain joins TRBV7-2 to TRBJ1-5; D is unresolved. V dropped 5 bases and J dropped 3 bases, with 11 bases sitting between them. The CDR3 is 14 amino acids. Germline assignment: CDR1 SGHTA and CDR2 FQGNSA. The CDR3 DNA is TGTGCCAGCAGCCCCGGTCGGAACAATCAGCCCCAGCATTTT. Encoded protein: CASSPGRNNQPQHF.

The rearrangement uses TRBV7-2 and TRBJ2-1, with 10 bases identical to TRBD2. The CDR3 spans 15 residues. The germline V gene has CDR1 SGHTA and CDR2 FQGNSA. Trimming removed 5 bases from V and 4 bases from J; junction bases left unmatched: 5. The CDR3 loop is CASSPLLAGYNEQFF. The CDR3 DNA reads TGTGCCAGCAGCCCACTACTAGCGGGGTACAATGAGCAGTTCTTC. Together with reference TRBV7-2 and TRBJ2-1, the CDR3 gives the full variable domain: GAGVSQSPSNKVTEKGKDVELRCDPISGHTALYWYRQSLGQGLEFLIYFQGNSAPDKSGLPSDRFSAERTGGSVSTLTIQRTQQEDSAVYLCASSPLLAGYNEQFFGPGTRLTVL.